This T cell receptor beta chain comes out of a study of human T cells and chemical hapten exposure (TCRdb year 2021). General notes on the study: For sensitization, 2% DPC in acetone was applied to a roughly 2 cm by roughly 2 cm area of upper inner arm skin. Throughout the roughly 24-week study period, patients were also given weekly therapeutic DPC doses on the scalp. Patch testing was performed on the upper back with Finn chambers containing 0.01% DPC, and the patch tests were scored after 6 days according to International Contact Dermatitis Research Group standards. Most of the patients in the cohort were female, and the cohort covered alopecia areata with under or over 50% scalp involvement, alopecia totalis and alopecia universalis. Libraries were pooled for sequencing, and per-sample TCR yields varied mainly because of small differences in library volumes within the pool. This study followed changes in the peripheral blood TCR repertoire in vivo during primary and secondary sensitization of alopecia patients to the hapten diphenylcyclopropenone (DPC). Blood samples were taken from patients before sensitization (week 0) and at 2, 6 and about 24 weeks after DPC sensitization. About 30 alopecia patients provided blood for TCR sequencing at one to four time points (pre-sensitization, 2, 6 and 24 weeks).

Trimming takes 6 bases off V and 4 bases off J; junction bases not matched to a gene: 2. CDR1 and CDR2 (SNHLY, FYNNEI) derive from the germline V gene. The CDR3 has 14 amino acids, counting the end cysteine and phenylalanine. The sequence is cut down to CDR3 DNA, 42 bases in frame from base 1. The protocol used for the library was RACE. The sequencer listed for this sample is NextSeq 500. During library preparation, unique molecular identifiers were attached to individual cDNA molecules so that TCRs could be counted in a quantitative, reproducible way. From each blood RNA sample, both TCR alpha and TCR beta chains were sequenced. On the authors' methods: Samples had a median of approximately 93,000 TCRs, with a range from about 23,224 to 690,600. V, J and CDR3 annotation of the TCR reads was carried out using the Decombinator software suite. To make PS versus PT1 abundance plots, every sample was subsampled to the same number of TCRs (28,000). Expanded TCRs were defined as absent before sensitization and observed at least eight times at the 2-week time point. The public reads were quality trimmed at Q25 with fastp and then assembled into clones with MiXCR by TCRdb, keeping productive beta chains. One record per CDR3 amino acid sequence lists the most common genes and DNA. TCRdb, rather than the study authors, made the V and J calls. The sample table records over 80,000 distinct CDR3 sequences; roughly a tenth of these occur just once. Jointly, the top ten make up approximately 1.1% of the sample.

In its sample, this clonotype was seen many times. Its target antigen remains unknown. One base away there is no much larger clone; base qualities are not given. General study outcomes and caveats: DPC sensitization did not change the number of TCRs with a frequency above 1 in 1000, and there was no evidence of changes in global repertoire structure. Repeated subsampling changed both the strength of the expansion versus patch-test correlation and the threshold at which that correlation became significant. Patch test score correlated positively with the number of PT1 expanded TCRs, reaching significance at thresholds 8, 16 and 32 but not at 4. Compared with pre-sensitization or healthy control sets, expanded TCRs formed significantly more large CDR3 similarity clusters, which is consistent with antigen-driven responses. Alopecia, a presumed autoimmune disease, was present in all patients, so the immune response of the patients might differ from that of healthy individuals.

Reading the label with the study, this specimen's time point is: patch test 3, about 24 weeks after DPC sensitization. The treatment or condition label for this specimen denotes: therapeutic diphenylcyclopropenone sensitization with weekly scalp DPC. At every patch-test visit, the blood draw took place before the patch test was put on. Patients were considered eligible if aged 18 to 70, diagnosed with alopecia and deemed suitable for DPC therapy, and patients were excluded if pregnant. Unfractionated whole blood was collected in Tempus Blood RNA tubes, and total RNA was extracted from that blood. The sequencing here drew on whole blood, taken in connection with sensitization to the hapten diphenylcyclopropenone (DPC). The V and J segments used are TRBV2 and TRBJ2-1, and 11 junctional nucleotides match TRBD2. This TCR was sampled from a woman aged 25 to 39 with alopecia areata. Some clones in this sample may be carry-over from other donors' samples. The bases read TGTGCCAGCAGCGGGACTAGCGGTTACAATGAGCAGTTCTTC. Translated, this gives CASSGTSGYNEQFF.